A selection of T cell receptor beta chains follows, all from one sample in a study of human T cells and chemical hapten exposure. Each CDR3 protein gets one entry after TCRdb re-called the RACE reads with MiXCR. The sample shows fewer than 100,000 distinct CDR3 sequences, about 9.2% of them seen only once. Sequencing input: whole blood. The receptors derive from a female donor in good health. Some clones in this sample may be carry-over from other donors' samples. Both conserved end residues are part of each CDR3. A D gene is named only where the DNA matches it firmly. Size is stated for part of the rows, as once, few or many counts, or as a class when the clone is expanded.

13,-,few,TRBJ2-6,TRBV7-6,TGTGCCAGCAGCTTAGATGGTATTGGGGTCCTGACTTTC,CASSLDGIGVLTF
16,-,-,TRBJ1-5,TRBV28,TGTGCCAGCAGCCCCCCCGAAGGGTCTCCTGGACAGCCCCAGCATTTT,CASSPPEGSPGQPQHF
14,-,few,TRBJ1-1,TRBV2,TGTGCCAGCATGGGGGACCGCATGAACACTGAAGCTTTCTTT,CASMGDRMNTEAFF
17,TRBD1,many,TRBJ1-4,TRBV9,TGTGCCAGCAGCGCCGGGACAGGGGTGCGCTCTGGTGAAAAACTGTTTTTT,CASSAGTGVRSGEKLFF
13,TRBD1,many,TRBJ1-1,TRBV29-1,TGCAGCGTTGAGAACACAGGGGTCGCTGAAGCTTTCTTT,CSVENTGVAEAFF
16,TRBD2,many,TRBJ2-1,TRBV4-2,TGTGCCAGCAGCCCCTACTTAGCGGGGGCGTACAATGAGCAGTTCTTC,CASSPYLAGAYNEQFF
16,-,many,TRBJ1-3,TRBV12-3/TRBV12-4,TGTGCCAGCATCCTCGGACAGCCGTTCTCTGGAAACACCATATATTTT,CASILGQPFSGNTIYF
16,-,few,TRBJ1-4,TRBV14,TGTGCCAGCAGCCAAGATACTGGGGTCCGGGATGAAAAACTGTTTTTT,CASSQDTGVRDEKLFF
15,-,medium-sized,TRBJ2-7,TRBV6-5,TGTGCCAGCACCTCCCTTTCAGAGGGACCGTATGAGCAGTACTTC,CASTSLSEGPYEQYF
14,-,-,TRBJ1-1,TRBV2,TGTGCCAGCAGTGGACAGTTCCAGAACACTGAAGCTTTCTTT,CASSGQFQNTEAFF
15,TRBD1,medium-sized,TRBJ1-2,TRBV20-1,TGCAGTGCCAACACCCAACAGGGGGTAATCGATGGCTACACCTTC,CSANTQQGVIDGYTF
14,-,few,TRBJ1-1,TRBV20-1,TGCAGTGCTGCGATACTTGTCATGAACACTGAAGCTTTCTTT,CSAAILVMNTEAFF
16,TRBD2,many,TRBJ2-3,TRBV2,TGTGCCAGCAGAAATCTAGCGGGGGAGTACACAGATACGCAGTATTTT,CASRNLAGEYTDTQYF
18,-,many,TRBJ2-6,TRBV28,TGTGCCAGCATCGAACTTGGGACACCCCCTTCCGGGGCCAACGTCCTGACTTTC,CASIELGTPPSGANVLTF
13,-,many,TRBJ2-2,TRBV20-1,TGCAGTGCTAGAGCACCAGGACCCGGGGAGCTGTTTTTT,CSARAPGPGELFF
13,-,many,TRBJ2-3,TRBV7-2,TGTGCCAGCAGCAAGGGGCAGACAGATACGCAGTATTTT,CASSKGQTDTQYF
15,-,many,TRBJ1-4,TRBV21-1,TGTGCCAGCAGCAAGCAGAGACAGCGTAATGAAAAACTGTTTTTT,CASSKQRQRNEKLFF
14,-,many,TRBJ1-1,TRBV24-1,TGTGCCACCAGTGATTCAGACCCGAACACTGAAGCTTTCTTT,CATSDSDPNTEAFF
12,-,many,TRBJ1-1,TRBV6-5,TGTGCCAGCTGGAAGGGTTGGGCTGAAGCTTTCTTT,CASWKGWAEAFF
18,TRBD1,-,TRBJ2-7,TRBV13,TGTGCCAGCAGCTTAGCCCTTCGGTTGGACAGGAATCAATACGAGCAGTACTTC,CASSLALRLDRNQYEQYF
12,TRBD1,many,TRBJ1-2,TRBV12-3/TRBV12-4,TGTGCCAGCAGTCGGGACAGCTATGGCTACACCTTC,CASSRDSYGYTF
15,TRBD1,once,TRBJ1-1,TRBV13,TGTGCCAGCAGCTTTTCAGGACAGGGGTCCCCAGAAGCTTTCTTT,CASSFSGQGSPEAFF
15,TRBD2,-,TRBJ2-1,TRBV5-4,TGTGCCAGCAGCTTGAACGGACTAGCGTACAATGAGCAGTTCTTC,CASSLNGLAYNEQFF
14,-,many,TRBJ2-3,TRBV6-6,TGTGCCAGCAGTTCTCAGCGGGGCACAGATACGCAGTATTTT,CASSSQRGTDTQYF